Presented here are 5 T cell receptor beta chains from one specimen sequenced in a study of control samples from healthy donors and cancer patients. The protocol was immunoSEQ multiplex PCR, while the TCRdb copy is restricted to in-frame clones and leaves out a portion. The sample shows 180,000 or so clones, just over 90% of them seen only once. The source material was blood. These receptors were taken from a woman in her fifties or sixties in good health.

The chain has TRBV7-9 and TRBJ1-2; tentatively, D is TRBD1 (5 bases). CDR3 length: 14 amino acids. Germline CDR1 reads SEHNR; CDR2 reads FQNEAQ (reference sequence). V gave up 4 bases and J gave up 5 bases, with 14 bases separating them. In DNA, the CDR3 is TGTGCCAGCAGCTACAGGCAGGAGCCGTATGGCTACACCTTC. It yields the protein CASSYRQEPYGYTF.

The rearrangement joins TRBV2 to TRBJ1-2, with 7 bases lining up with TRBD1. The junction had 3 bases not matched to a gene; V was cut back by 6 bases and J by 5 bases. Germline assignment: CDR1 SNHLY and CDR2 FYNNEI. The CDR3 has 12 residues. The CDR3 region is CASRQGTYGYTF. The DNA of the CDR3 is TGTGCCAGCAGACAGGGGACTTATGGCTACACCTTC. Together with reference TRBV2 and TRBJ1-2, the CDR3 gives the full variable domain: EPEVTQTPSHQVTQMGQEVILRCVPISNHLYFYWYRQILGQKVEFLVSFYNNEISEKSEIFDDQFSVERPDGSNFTLKIRSTKLEDSAMYFCASRQGTYGYTFGSGTRLTVV.

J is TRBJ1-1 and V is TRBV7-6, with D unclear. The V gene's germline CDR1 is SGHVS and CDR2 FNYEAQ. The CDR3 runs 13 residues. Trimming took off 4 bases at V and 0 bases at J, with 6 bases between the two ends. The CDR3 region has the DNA TGTGCCAGCAGCTCTGCAGTGAACACTGAAGCTTTCTTT. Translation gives CASSSAVNTEAFF. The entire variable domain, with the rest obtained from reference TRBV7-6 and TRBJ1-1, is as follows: GAGVSQSPRYKVTKRGQDVALRCDPISGHVSLYWYRQALGQGPEFLTYFNYEAQQDKSGLPNDRFSAERPEGSISTLTIQRTEQRDSAMYRCASSSAVNTEAFFGQGTRLTVV.

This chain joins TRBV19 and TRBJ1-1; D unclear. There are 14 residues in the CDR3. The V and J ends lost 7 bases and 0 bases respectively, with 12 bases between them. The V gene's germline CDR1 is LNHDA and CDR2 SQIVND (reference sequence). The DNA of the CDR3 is TGTGCCAGTATCCGGGGAGCTTTGAACACTGAAGCTTTCTTT. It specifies CASIRGALNTEAFF.

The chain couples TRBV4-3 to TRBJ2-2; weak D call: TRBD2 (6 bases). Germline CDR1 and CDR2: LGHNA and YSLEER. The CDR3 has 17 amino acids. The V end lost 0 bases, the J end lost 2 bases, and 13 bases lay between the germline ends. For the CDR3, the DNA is TGCGCCAGCAGCCAAGACTCACTAGCAGTAAACACCGGGGAGCTGTTTTTT. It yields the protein CASSQDSLAVNTGELFF.